Listed below are T cell receptor beta chains from one sample, sequenced in a study of technical replicates of blood from a few donors. The assay was immunoSEQ multiplex PCR, and TCRdb's table has in-frame clones only and misses some. The data show 95,000 to 100,000 clones, 96% seen once. The sample consisted of T cells isolated from PBMCs. Source of these receptors: a human donor in good health. CDR3s include the opening cysteine and the closing phenylalanine or tryptophan. Each record gives: J gene, V gene, clone size, D gene, CDR3 protein, CDR3 DNA. D genes are given only for firm matches. Some rows have no size entry. The others give once, few or many, or a class for an expanded clone.

TRBJ1-5	TRBV2	-	-	CASSEAPRSLSDQPQHF	TGTGCCAGCAGTGAAGCGCCGAGAAGTCTGTCCGATCAGCCCCAGCATTTT
TRBJ1-1	TRBV30	-	-	CAWSTSAEAFF	TGTGCCTGGAGTACCAGCGCTGAAGCTTTCTTT
TRBJ2-7	TRBV27	once	TRBD1	CASSSWTGATYEQYF	TGTGCCAGCAGTTCCTGGACAGGGGCGACCTACGAGCAGTACTTC
TRBJ2-3	TRBV27	-	-	CASSLREGSDTQYF	TGTGCCAGCAGTTTAAGAGAGGGTTCAGATACGCAGTATTTT
TRBJ2-3	TRBV6-5	once	-	CASRNSADTQYF	TGTGCCAGCAGAAATAGCGCAGATACGCAGTATTTT
TRBJ1-1	TRBV29-1	-	-	CSVDRLGAEAFF	TGCAGCGTGGACCGACTAGGGGCCGAAGCTTTCTTT
TRBJ2-2	TRBV11-3	-	-	CASRPGVGNTGELFF	TGTGCCAGCAGGCCAGGGGTGGGGAACACCGGGGAGCTGTTTTTT
TRBJ1-2	TRBV27	-	TRBD1	CASSPGQGAYGYTF	TGTGCCAGCAGCCCAGGACAGGGGGCGTATGGCTACACCTTC
TRBJ2-1	TRBV2	-	-	CASKVGWEYNEQFF	TGTGCCAGTAAGGTCGGGTGGGAGTACAATGAGCAGTTCTTC
TRBJ2-7	TRBV7-6	-	-	CASSLFNRESAYEQYF	TGTGCCAGCAGCCTATTTAACCGGGAGTCTGCGTACGAGCAGTACTTC
TRBJ1-1	TRBV7-9	once	-	CASSPPWAYTEAFF	TGTGCCAGCAGCCCCCCTTGGGCATACACTGAAGCTTTCTTT
TRBJ2-2	TRBV5-4	-	TRBD2	CASSSFSGRASGELFF	TGTGCCAGCAGCTCATTTAGCGGGAGGGCCTCCGGGGAGCTGTTTTTT
TRBJ2-3	TRBV27	-	TRBD2	CASSRPAGGFTDTQYF	TGTGCCAGCAGTCGCCCAGCGGGAGGGTTCACAGATACGCAGTATTTT
TRBJ2-5	TRBV7-9	once	TRBD2	CASSPPSGRETQYF	TGTGCCAGCAGCCCTCCTAGCGGGAGAGAGACCCAGTACTTC
TRBJ2-1	TRBV2	-	TRBD2	CASSNGLAGIPEQFF	TGTGCCAGCAGTAACGGGCTAGCGGGGATTCCGGAGCAGTTCTTC
TRBJ2-1	TRBV4-1	-	TRBD2	CASSFDGLTGGNEQFF	TGCGCCAGCAGCTTTGACGGGCTTACGGGGGGGAATGAGCAGTTCTTC
TRBJ1-5	TRBV18	once	-	CASSWDNVAWGNQPQHF	TGTGCCAGCTCATGGGACAACGTAGCATGGGGCAATCAGCCCCAGCATTTT
TRBJ1-5	TRBV6-1	-	-	CASSDRGIGMNQPQHF	TGTGCCAGCAGTGACAGGGGTATTGGTATGAATCAGCCCCAGCATTTT
TRBJ2-3	TRBV18	-	TRBD2	CASSPPTGAGAMTDTQYF	TGTGCCAGCTCACCACCGACGGGAGCGGGAGCGATGACAGATACGCAGTATTTT
TRBJ2-7	TRBV7-9	once	-	CASSAGGHGSYEQYF	TGTGCCAGCAGTGCCGGCGGACACGGCTCCTACGAGCAGTACTTC
TRBJ2-2	TRBV5-3	-	TRBD1	CARSFGLRAGGLRTGELFF	TGTGCCAGAAGCTTTGGTCTGCGAGCAGGGGGCTTGAGGACCGGGGAGCTGTTTTTT
TRBJ1-1	TRBV5-1	-	-	CASSLGSGLPEAFF	TGCGCCAGCAGCTTGGGTAGTGGACTCCCCGAAGCTTTCTTT
TRBJ1-2	TRBV19	once	TRBD1	CASSMQRDRVTDGYTF	TGTGCCAGTAGTATGCAAAGGGACAGGGTAACGGATGGCTACACCTTC
TRBJ2-7	TRBV19	-	TRBD2	CASSIRGLAGDGSYEQYF	TGTGCCAGTAGTATTCGTGGACTAGCGGGAGATGGTTCCTACGAGCAGTACTTC
TRBJ1-6	TRBV5-1	-	-	CASSLNGDTTPLHF	TGCGCCAGCAGTTTGAACGGGGACACAACACCCCTCCACTTT
TRBJ2-5	TRBV4-1	-	TRBD2	CASSQTPTSGYQETQYF	TGCGCCAGCAGCCAAACACCGACTAGCGGGTATCAAGAGACCCAGTACTTC
TRBJ2-2	TRBV19	-	TRBD2	CASSGTSGGRANTGELFF	TGTGCCAGTAGCGGGACTAGCGGGGGCCGAGCGAACACCGGGGAGCTGTTTTTT
TRBJ2-3	TRBV21-1	once	-	CARIGDWPSENTQYF	TGTGCCAGGATTGGGGACTGGCCTAGCGAGAATACGCAGTATTTT
TRBJ1-4	TRBV10-3	-	TRBD1	CAISSQGAGEKLFF	TGTGCCATCAGTTCACAGGGGGCTGGGGAAAAACTGTTTTTT
TRBJ2-7	TRBV10-3	once	TRBD2	CAISRGGTSGLYEQYF	TGTGCCATCAGTCGGGGGGGGACTAGCGGGCTCTACGAGCAGTACTTC
TRBJ1-5	TRBV10-1	-	TRBD1	CASSESGQGNQPQHF	TGCGCCAGCAGTGAGTCCGGACAGGGTAATCAGCCCCAGCATTTT
TRBJ1-4	TRBV5-1	-	-	CASRAAGIMRGSGDNEKLFF	TGCGCCAGCAGGGCCGCAGGAATAATGAGAGGTTCGGGGGATAATGAAAAACTGTTTTTT
TRBJ2-5	TRBV25-1	-	-	CASSANSDRFRETQYF	TGTGCCAGCAGTGCCAATTCGGACAGATTTAGGGAGACCCAGTACTTC
TRBJ2-7	TRBV7-6	-	TRBD1	CASSLTAGTGSEQYF	TGTGCCAGCAGCTTAACAGCCGGGACAGGGAGCGAGCAGTACTTC
TRBJ2-1	TRBV7-9	once	-	CASSLGRQWQFF	TGTGCCAGCAGCTTAGGCCGACAATGGCAGTTCTTC
TRBJ1-6	TRBV7-9	once	-	CASSLRNIYNSPLHF	TGTGCCAGCAGCTTGAGGAACATTTATAATTCACCCCTCCACTTT
TRBJ2-5	TRBV19	-	-	CASSWGTHRETQYF	TGTGCCAGTAGCTGGGGGACTCACCGGGAGACCCAGTACTTC
TRBJ2-3	TRBV18	-	-	CASSPPGTDTQYF	TGTGCCAGCTCACCCCCAGGCACAGATACGCAGTATTTT
TRBJ2-7	TRBV12-5	-	TRBD1	CASGRGQGYEQYF	TGTGCTAGTGGTCGTGGACAGGGGTACGAGCAGTACTTC
TRBJ2-7	TRBV9	-	-	CASSGSRGPSYEQYF	TGTGCCAGCAGCGGATCGCGGGGGCCCTCCTACGAGCAGTACTTC
TRBJ2-7	TRBV5-1	-	-	CASKPLGQTYEQYF	TGCGCCAGCAAGCCCCTTGGACAAACCTACGAGCAGTACTTC
TRBJ1-2	TRBV19	-	-	CASNPRGSYGYTF	TGTGCCAGTAACCCCCGGGGTAGCTATGGCTACACCTTC
TRBJ1-2	TRBV7-2	-	-	CASSSRTGKHGYTF	TGTGCCAGCAGCTCCCGAACAGGGAAGCATGGCTACACCTTC
TRBJ1-2	TRBV5-4	-	-	CASTLGGRDYGYTF	TGTGCCAGCACGCTTGGGGGCAGGGACTATGGCTACACCTTC
TRBJ2-1	TRBV28	-	TRBD2	CASSWTSGSYNEQFF	TGTGCCAGCAGTTGGACTAGCGGTTCCTACAATGAGCAGTTCTTC
TRBJ2-7	TRBV7-9	-	TRBD2	CASRPRLAGGYEQYF	TGTGCCAGCAGACCCCGACTAGCGGGGGGCTACGAGCAGTACTTC
TRBJ1-1	TRBV6-1	once	-	CASSADRARDTEAFF	TGTGCCAGCAGTGCGGACAGAGCGAGGGATACTGAAGCTTTCTTT
TRBJ2-6	TRBV28	-	-	CASSFGEAGANVLTF	TGTGCCAGCAGTTTCGGGGAAGCTGGGGCCAACGTCCTGACTTTC
TRBJ1-3	TRBV2	-	-	CASSGTGPGNTIYF	TGTGCCAGCAGTGGTACAGGGCCTGGAAACACCATATATTTT
TRBJ2-1	TRBV5-1	-	TRBD1	CASSLAGTGGDEQFF	TGCGCCAGCAGCTTGGCCGGGACAGGGGGCGATGAGCAGTTCTTC
TRBJ1-4	TRBV7-9	-	-	CASSLGLATNEKLFF	TGTGCCAGCAGCTTAGGACTGGCAACTAATGAAAAACTGTTTTTT